Presented here are 20 T cell receptor beta chains from one specimen sequenced in a study of CD8 T cells in Susac syndrome. An input of about 0.5 to 1 ug of RNA was subjected to reverse transcription using random hexamers. TCRdb re-analysed the immunoSEQ multiplex PCR reads in MiXCR, keeping a single row per CDR3 protein. The sample yields about 73,000 distinct CDR3 sequences, about 95% seen once. Sequencing used CD8+ T cells from PBMCs. All receptors derive from a human donor with multiple sclerosis.

The rearrangement uses TRBV27 and TRBJ2-7; 12 bases are shared with TRBD1. This CDR3 spans 15 amino acids. CDR1 and CDR2 from the germline V gene are MNHEY and SMNVEV (reference sequence). The V gene end was trimmed by 4 bases and the J gene end by 7 bases; junction bases not matched to a gene: 8. This chain's CDR3 is CASSSPGTGGAEQYF. The CDR3 coding sequence is TGTGCCAGCAGTTCCCCCGGGACAGGGGGCGCAGAGCAGTACTTC.

This rearrangement joins TRBV5-6 to TRBJ2-2, with TRBD1 as a possible D gene (6 bases). CDR1 is SGHDT and CDR2 is YYEEEE in the germline V gene. The V gene lost 4 bases and the J gene lost 1 base, with 14 bases spanning the gap. The CDR3 length is 16 residues. CDR3 sequence (DNA): TGTGCCAGCAGCCATTCGTGGACAGAGAACACCGGGGAGCTGTTTTTT. Its translation: CASSHSWTENTGELFF. The complete variable domain, with remaining parts taken from reference TRBV5-6 and TRBJ2-2, reads DAGVTQSPTHLIKTRGQQVTLRCSPKSGHDTVSWYQQALGQGPQFIFQYYEEEERQRGNFPDRFSGHQFPNYSSELNVNALLLGDSALYLCASSHSWTENTGELFFGEGSRLTVL.

The chain couples TRBV13 to TRBJ2-7, with D maybe TRBD2 (6 bases). From germline, CDR1 is PRHDT and CDR2 FYEKMQ (reference sequence). The V end was cut by 5 bases, the J end by 3 bases, with 14 bases between. CDR3 length: 14 amino acids. CDR3 region: CASSPRRGGYEQYF. CDR3 DNA: TGTGCCAGCAGCCCTCGGAGGGGAGGCTACGAGCAGTACTTC.

V usage is TRBV30 and J usage is TRBJ2-2; D might be TRBD1 (6 bases). V lost 0 bases to trimming and J lost 0 bases, with 8 bases between them. The CDR3 runs 15 residues. Germline V gene sequence: CDR1 GTSNPN, CDR2 SVGIG (reference sequence). The CDR3 loop is CAWSVGHTNTGELFF. The DNA of the CDR3 is TGTGCCTGGAGTGTGGGACACACGAACACCGGGGAGCTGTTTTTT.

V gene TRBV7-3 combines with J gene TRBJ1-2, with 10 bases identical to TRBD1. The CDR3 covers 20 residues. CDR1 is SGHTA and CDR2 is FQGTGA in the germline V gene. V was clipped by 5 bases and J by 2 bases; unmatched bases: 20. The CDR3 spells CASSEGQGRLLAVPNYGYTF. The CDR3 nucleotides read TGTGCCAGCAGCGAGGGACAGGGGAGGCTACTTGCGGTGCCCAACTATGGCTACACCTTC.

The chain recombines TRBV29-1 with TRBJ1-2; no clear D gene. V was cut by 7 bases and J by 6 bases, with 6 bases left in between. The CDR3 is 9 residues long. CDR1 and CDR2 (germline): SQVTM, ANQGSEA. The CDR3 region is CSAGDGYTF. The CDR3 bases are TGCAGCGCTGGGGATGGCTACACCTTC.

The chain joins TRBV29-1 to TRBJ1-1; D unresolved. The CDR3 is 14 residues long. Germline-derived CDR1 and CDR2 are SQVTM and ANQGSEA. V was shortened by 5 bases and J by 3 bases, with 16 bases between the two germline ends. In nucleotides, the CDR3 is TGCAGCGTTCCGGCGCAGTCCCTCTACACTGAAGCTTTCTTT. This sequence encodes CSVPAQSLYTEAFF.

This clonotype was seen only once. The chain employs TRBV12-3 or TRBV12-4 and TRBJ1-1; D gene uncertain. There are 12 residues in the CDR3. V was trimmed by 2 bases and J by 5 bases, leaving 6 bases between them. The CDR3 coding sequence is TGTGCCAGCAGTTTACTTCAGACTGAAGCTTTCTTT. This encodes CASSLLQTEAFF.

This chain joins TRBV25-1 and TRBJ2-2; tentative D call: TRBD2 (6 bases). The germline V gene encodes CDR1 MGHDK and CDR2 SYGVNS. The CDR3 spans 15 residues. Trimming cost V 4 bases and J 3 bases, with 12 bases left between them. CDR3 nucleotides: TGTGCCAGCAGTGTCGGGACTCAGCACACCGGGGAGCTGTTTTTT. Translating it yields CASSVGTQHTGELFF.

The rearrangement links TRBV27 to TRBJ2-5; 12 bases are shared with TRBD1. CDR1 and CDR2 (germline): MNHEY, SMNVEV (reference sequence). After removal of 6 bases from V and 5 bases from J, the junction contained 19 bases not matched to a gene. The CDR3 is 19 residues long. The DNA of the CDR3 is TGTGCCAGCAGCCCTCAAGATAGGGACAGGGGGCTTCGTCTGGAGACCCAGTACTTC. Translated: CASSPQDRDRGLRLETQYF.

The chain has TRBV19 and TRBJ2-7; TRBD2 matches 12 bases. The germline gives CDR1 LNHDA, CDR2 SQIVND (reference sequence). This CDR3 spans 15 amino acids. V lost 3 bases, J lost 2 bases, and 2 bases stayed unmatched. CDR3 sequence: CASSIGLAGTYEQYF. DNA of the CDR3: TGTGCCAGTAGTATCGGACTAGCGGGGACCTACGAGCAGTACTTC.

This clonotype has only one observation. This chain joins TRBV5-4 and TRBJ1-2; D call uncertain. The CDR3 has 14 amino acids. V was cut by 0 bases and J by 8 bases, with 14 bases left in between. Germline values: CDR1 SGHNT, CDR2 YYREEE (reference sequence). For the CDR3, the DNA is TGTGCCAGCAGCTTGGACCATCTTGGGAGCGGCTACACCTTC. Translated: CASSLDHLGSGYTF.

V usage is TRBV7-9 and J usage is TRBJ1-1; the D gene is possibly TRBD1 (5 bases). V lost 1 base, J lost 6 bases, and 12 bases lay in between. CDR1 and CDR2 from the germline V gene are SEHNR and FQNEAQ (reference sequence). CDR3 length equals 14 residues. The CDR3 DNA follows: TGTGCCAGCAGCTTAGTAGGCGCGGGGGCTGAAGCTTTCTTT. Translation gives CASSLVGAGAEAFF.

V usage is TRBV11-2 and J usage is TRBJ1-2, with TRBD1 matching 8 bases. The CDR3 is made up of 17 amino acids. Germline V gene lookup returns CDR1 SGHAT and CDR2 FQNNGV. The ends lost 0 bases at V and 4 bases at J; junction bases unmatched: 10. CDR3 sequence: CASSLEAGTGPFYGYTF. Here the CDR3 DNA reads TGTGCCAGCAGCTTAGAAGCGGGGACAGGCCCCTTCTATGGCTACACCTTC.

The chain links TRBV5-1 to TRBJ2-1, with D perhaps being TRBD1 or TRBD2 (5 bases each). Germline CDR1 reads SGHRS; CDR2 reads YFSETQ. This CDR3 is 19 amino acids long. V was clipped by 0 bases and J by 0 bases, with 19 bases between them. The CDR3 here is CASSLAVWDHQSSYNEQFF. CDR3 nucleotides: TGCGCCAGCAGCTTGGCAGTTTGGGACCACCAGAGCTCCTACAATGAGCAGTTCTTC.

The V gene is TRBV7-9, the J gene TRBJ1-4; the D is unclear. V lost 5 bases to trimming and J lost 3 bases, with 13 bases between them. Germline CDR1 and CDR2: SEHNR and FQNEAQ (reference sequence). The CDR3 is made up of 15 amino acids. In nucleotides, the CDR3 is TGTGCCAGCAGCCCCCCGAGGGTCCCTAATGAAAAACTGTTTTTT. It specifies CASSPPRVPNEKLFF.

The chain joins TRBV6-2 or TRBV6-3 to TRBJ2-1, with 8 bases identical to TRBD2. The length of the CDR3 is 12 residues. With 3 bases clipped from V and 10 bases from J, the junction kept 2 bases outside the gene matches. CDR1 is MNHEY, CDR2 SVGEGT, per germline. DNA for the CDR3: TGTGCCAGCAGTTATAGCGGGGTAGAGCAGTTCTTC. Amino acid sequence: CASSYSGVEQFF.

The J gene is TRBJ1-2, the V gene TRBV5-1; possible D gene TRBD1, 5 bases. CDR3 length: 11 residues. CDR1 SGHRS and CDR2 YFSETQ come from the germline V gene. V was shortened by 4 bases and J by 8 bases, with 9 bases between the two germline ends. DNA for the CDR3: TGCGCCAGCAGCGGGGGAGAAGGCTACACCTTC. This translates into CASSGGEGYTF.

The chain joins TRBV27 to TRBJ2-2, with TRBD2 as a possible D gene (5 bases). Germline lookup yields CDR1 MNHEY and CDR2 SMNVEV (reference sequence). Trimming shortened V by 3 bases and J by 4 bases, and 12 bases separated the two germline ends. The CDR3 spans 15 residues. The CDR3 spells CASSLGDTSTGELFF. In DNA form, the CDR3 reads TGTGCCAGCAGTTTGGGAGACACGAGCACCGGGGAGCTGTTTTTT.

This chain uses TRBV12-3 or TRBV12-4 with TRBJ2-3; 8 bases are shared with TRBD1. The CDR3 loop spans 16 amino acids. The J segment lost 5 bases and the V segment lost 6 bases, leaving 13 bases of the junction unmatched. The CDR3 loop is CASRVATGVRGDTQYF. Written as DNA, the CDR3 is TGTGCCAGCAGGGTGGCGACAGGGGTGAGGGGAGATACGCAGTATTTT.